This T cell receptor (beta chain) derives from a study of blood T cell repertoires in COVID-19. Background on the study: The cDNA or gDNA used as material had been derived from T cells, B-cell-depleted T cells, or PBMCs.

Assay: immunoSEQ multiplex PCR; the TCRdb copy retains only in-frame clones and omits some. The sample yields approximately 84,000 clones, 90% seen once. V was clipped by 5 bases and J by 2 bases; unmatched bases: 14. This CDR3 spans 19 amino acids. CDR1 SGHTA and CDR2 FQGNSA come from the germline V gene. This TCR came from a human donor with active COVID-19. The donor label of this sample is uncertain. Sequencing was done on a sample of peripheral blood. The gene calls are TRBV7-2 and TRBJ2-5; 13 nucleotides match TRBD2. CDR3 nucleotide sequence: TGTGCCAGCAGCGAACGCCGACTAGCGGGGGGTGGAGCGCAAGAGACCCAGTACTTC. Its translation is CASSERRLAGGGAQETQYF.